A selection of T cell receptor beta chains follows, all from one sample in a study of blood T cell repertoires in COVID-19. The data were produced by immunoSEQ multiplex PCR, yet TCRdb's version contains in-frame clones alone and is incomplete. The table lists about 300,000 clones, over 85% of them singletons. Sequenced material: PBMCs or T cells enriched from blood (not recorded which). The receptors derive from a woman between 45 and 65 years old who had been exposed to COVID-19. CDR3s include the opening cysteine and the closing phenylalanine or tryptophan. D genes are given only for firm matches. Size tells how often a clone was seen (once, few, many) or the class of an expanded clone, and some rows leave it out.

d_call: TRBD1
j_call: TRBJ2-7
clone_size: NA
v_call: TRBV19
cdr3_aa: CASSPGQGAAYEQYF
cdr3_nt: TGTGCCAGTAGTCCGGGACAGGGGGCTGCCTACGAGCAGTACTTC

d_call: NA
j_call: TRBJ2-1
clone_size: NA
v_call: TRBV28
cdr3_aa: CASSKTQGLSYNEQFF
cdr3_nt: TGTGCCAGCAGCAAGACCCAGGGGTTATCCTACAATGAGCAGTTCTTC

d_call: NA
j_call: TRBJ2-7
clone_size: once
v_call: TRBV27
cdr3_aa: CASSFGYEQYF
cdr3_nt: TGTGCCAGCAGTTTCGGGTACGAGCAGTACTTC

d_call: NA
j_call: TRBJ1-4
clone_size: NA
v_call: TRBV2
cdr3_aa: CASSHPGLTEKLFF
cdr3_nt: TGTGCCAGCAGTCATCCGGGACTGACTGAAAAACTGTTTTTT

d_call: TRBD2
j_call: TRBJ2-2
clone_size: NA
v_call: TRBV19
cdr3_aa: CASKDPGLAGSGELFF
cdr3_nt: TGTGCCAGTAAAGACCCGGGACTAGCGGGGTCCGGGGAGCTGTTTTTT

d_call: NA
j_call: TRBJ2-5
clone_size: NA
v_call: TRBV3-1/TRBV3-2
cdr3_aa: CASSHPKETQYF
cdr3_nt: TGTGCCAGCAGCCACCCAAAAGAGACCCAGTACTTC

d_call: TRBD1
j_call: TRBJ1-2
clone_size: NA
v_call: TRBV27
cdr3_aa: CASSPGTGREYGYTF
cdr3_nt: TGTGCCAGCAGTCCGGGGACAGGGAGAGAGTATGGCTACACCTTC

d_call: TRBD1
j_call: TRBJ1-5
clone_size: NA
v_call: TRBV6-5
cdr3_aa: CASSQDRGRGQPQHF
cdr3_nt: TGTGCCAGCAGTCAGGACAGGGGGCGCGGTCAGCCCCAGCATTTT

d_call: NA
j_call: TRBJ1-1
clone_size: NA
v_call: TRBV7-9
cdr3_aa: CASTLNGNTEAFF
cdr3_nt: TGTGCCAGCACCCTTAACGGGAACACTGAAGCTTTCTTT

d_call: TRBD1
j_call: TRBJ1-1
clone_size: NA
v_call: TRBV10-3
cdr3_aa: CATQGQKNTEAFF
cdr3_nt: TGTGCCACCCAGGGACAGAAGAACACTGAAGCTTTCTTT

d_call: NA
j_call: TRBJ1-2
clone_size: NA
v_call: TRBV30
cdr3_aa: CAWSRGNYGYTF
cdr3_nt: TGTGCCTGGAGTAGGGGTAACTATGGCTACACCTTC

d_call: TRBD2
j_call: TRBJ2-3
clone_size: few
v_call: TRBV3-1/TRBV3-2
cdr3_aa: CASRPSGGATDTQYF
cdr3_nt: TGTGCCAGCAGACCTAGCGGGGGGGCCACAGATACGCAGTATTTT

d_call: NA
j_call: TRBJ1-4
clone_size: NA
v_call: TRBV2
cdr3_aa: CATQGTMGEKLFF
cdr3_nt: TGTGCCACCCAGGGCACCATGGGTGAAAAACTGTTTTTT